This T cell receptor (beta chain) is from a study of tumor-infiltrating lymphocytes in primary liver carcinoma. General observations from the study: Significantly larger top-250-clone fractions were found in tumors than in blood (p = 0.039).

This clonotype has just one count. No antigen is known for it. At one end the junction does not follow the germline gene, possibly because of a read error. Production of TCR beta cDNA used approximately 0.55 ug total RNA together with a constant-region primer. For TCR beta, libraries were produced by three nested multiplex PCR rounds using slightly modified ARM-PCR. TRBV1-TRBV30 forward primers paired with a C-beta reverse primer were used in the first two PCR rounds, which ran approximately 10 cycles each. One entry per CDR3 protein, called by TCRdb with MiXCR from the multiplex PCR reads. The sample carries roughly 330,000 distinct CDR3 sequences, roughly 61% recorded once. CDR1 MNHEY and CDR2 SVGAGI come from the germline V gene. The CDR3 has 14 amino acids. Unsorted whole blood supplied the blood RNA, and germline DNA was isolated too. A sample of roughly 4 milliliters of peripheral blood was taken before surgery.

The sequencing input was peripheral blood. The chain has TRBV6-5 and TRBJ1-3, with TRBD1 as a possible D gene (6 bases). The receptor was derived from a man aged 35 to 55 with primary liver carcinoma and hepatitis B virus infection. As DNA, the CDR3 is TGTGCCAGCCGTCCGGGGGCCAGAGAAAACATCATATATTTT. Its translation: CASRPGARENIIYF.